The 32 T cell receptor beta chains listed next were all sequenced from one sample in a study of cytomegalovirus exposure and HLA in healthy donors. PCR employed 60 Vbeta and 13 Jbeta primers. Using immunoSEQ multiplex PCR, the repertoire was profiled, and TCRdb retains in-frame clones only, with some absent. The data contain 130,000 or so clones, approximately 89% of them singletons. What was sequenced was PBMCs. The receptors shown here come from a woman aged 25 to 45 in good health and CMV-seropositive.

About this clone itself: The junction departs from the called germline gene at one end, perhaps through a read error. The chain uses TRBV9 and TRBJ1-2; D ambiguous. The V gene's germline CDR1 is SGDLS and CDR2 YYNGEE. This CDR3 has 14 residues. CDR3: CASSVSPAEGTQIF. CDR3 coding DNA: TGTGCCAGCAGCGTATCCCCCGCCGAGGGCACCCAAATCTTC.

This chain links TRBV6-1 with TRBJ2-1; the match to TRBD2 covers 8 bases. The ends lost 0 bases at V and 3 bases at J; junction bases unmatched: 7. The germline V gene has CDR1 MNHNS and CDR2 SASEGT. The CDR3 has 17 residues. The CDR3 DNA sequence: TGTGCCAGCAGTGAAGCCCCCGGACTAGCACTCTACAATGAGCAGTTCTTC. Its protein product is CASSEAPGLALYNEQFF.

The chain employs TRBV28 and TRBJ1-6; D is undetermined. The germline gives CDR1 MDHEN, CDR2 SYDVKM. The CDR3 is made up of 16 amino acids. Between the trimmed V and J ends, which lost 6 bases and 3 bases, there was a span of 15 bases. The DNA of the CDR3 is TGTGCCAGCAGCTATGGCTCCCGGGGCTATAATTCACCCCTCCACTTT. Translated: CASSYGSRGYNSPLHF.

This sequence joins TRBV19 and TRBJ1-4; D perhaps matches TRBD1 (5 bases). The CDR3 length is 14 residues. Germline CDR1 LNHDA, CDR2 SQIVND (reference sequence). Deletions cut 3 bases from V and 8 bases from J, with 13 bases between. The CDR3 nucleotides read TGTGCCAGTAGTATGTCAGGGCACAGAGAAAAACTGTTTTTT. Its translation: CASSMSGHREKLFF. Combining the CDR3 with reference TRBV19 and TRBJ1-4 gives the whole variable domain DGGITQSPKYLFRKEGQNVTLSCEQNLNHDAMYWYRQDPGQGLRLIYYSQIVNDFQKGDIAEGYSVSREKKESFPLTVTSAQKNPTAFYLCASSMSGHREKLFFGSGTQLSVL.

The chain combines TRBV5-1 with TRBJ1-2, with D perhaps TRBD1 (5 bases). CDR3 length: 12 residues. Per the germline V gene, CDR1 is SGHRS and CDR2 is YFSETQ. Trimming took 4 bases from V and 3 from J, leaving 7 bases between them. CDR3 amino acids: CASSTGDYGYTF. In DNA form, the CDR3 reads TGCGCCAGCAGCACGGGGGACTATGGCTACACCTTC.

The CDR3 nucleotides read TGTGCCAGCAGGGCCGGGACAGGGGAAAGAGAGACCCAGTACTTC. This translates into CASRAGTGERETQYF. This chain uses TRBV9 with TRBJ2-5; 10 bases are shared with TRBD1. The CDR3 totals 15 residues. Trimming at V came to 5 bases and at J to 4 bases, leaving 8 bases not matched to a gene. The germline V gene has CDR1 SGDLS and CDR2 YYNGEE.

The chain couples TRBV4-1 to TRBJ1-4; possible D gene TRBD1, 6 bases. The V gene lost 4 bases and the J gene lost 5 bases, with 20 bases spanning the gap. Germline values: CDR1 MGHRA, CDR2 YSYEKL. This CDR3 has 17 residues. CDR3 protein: CASSPRPREGGNEKLFF. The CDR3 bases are TGCGCCAGCAGCCCTCGCCCACGAGAAGGGGGAAATGAAAAACTGTTTTTT.

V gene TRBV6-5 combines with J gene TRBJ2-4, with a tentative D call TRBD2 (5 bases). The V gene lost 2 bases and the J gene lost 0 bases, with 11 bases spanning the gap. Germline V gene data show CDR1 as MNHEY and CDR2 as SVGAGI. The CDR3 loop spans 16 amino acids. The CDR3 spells CASSYDYLVAKNIQYF. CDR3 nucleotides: TGTGCCAGCAGTTACGACTACCTAGTAGCCAAAAACATTCAGTACTTC.

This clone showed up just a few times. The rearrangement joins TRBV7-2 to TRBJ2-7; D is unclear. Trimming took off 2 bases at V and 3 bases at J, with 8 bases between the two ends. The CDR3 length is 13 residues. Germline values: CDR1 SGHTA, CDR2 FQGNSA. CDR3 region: CASSLQSGYEQYF. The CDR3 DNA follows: TGTGCCAGCAGCTTACAGTCAGGCTACGAGCAGTACTTC.

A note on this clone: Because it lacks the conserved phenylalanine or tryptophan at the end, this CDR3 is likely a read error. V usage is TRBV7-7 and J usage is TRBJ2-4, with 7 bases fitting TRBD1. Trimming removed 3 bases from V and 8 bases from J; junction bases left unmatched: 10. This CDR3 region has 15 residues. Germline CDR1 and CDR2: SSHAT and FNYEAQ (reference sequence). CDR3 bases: TGTGCCAGCAGCTTTGAGGTCGAGGGGGCGGACATTCAGTACCTC. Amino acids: CASSFEVEGADIQYL.

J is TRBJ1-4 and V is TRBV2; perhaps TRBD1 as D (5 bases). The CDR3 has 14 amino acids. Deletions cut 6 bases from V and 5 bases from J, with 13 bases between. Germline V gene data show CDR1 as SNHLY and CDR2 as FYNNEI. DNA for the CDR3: TGTGCCAGCAGCTCCTTAGGGGTAAATGAAAAACTGTTTTTT. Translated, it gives CASSSLGVNEKLFF. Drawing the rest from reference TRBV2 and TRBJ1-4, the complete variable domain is EPEVTQTPSHQVTQMGQEVILRCVPISNHLYFYWYRQILGQKVEFLVSFYNNEISEKSEIFDDQFSVERPDGSNFTLKIRSTKLEDSAMYFCASSSLGVNEKLFFGSGTQLSVL.

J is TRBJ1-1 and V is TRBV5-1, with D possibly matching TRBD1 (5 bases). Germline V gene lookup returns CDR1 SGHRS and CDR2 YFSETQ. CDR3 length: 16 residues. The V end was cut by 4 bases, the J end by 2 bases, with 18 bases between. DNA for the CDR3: TGCGCCAGCAGCCTGGGAGTCGGGGGGGGTAACACTGAAGCTTTCTTT. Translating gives CASSLGVGGGNTEAFF.

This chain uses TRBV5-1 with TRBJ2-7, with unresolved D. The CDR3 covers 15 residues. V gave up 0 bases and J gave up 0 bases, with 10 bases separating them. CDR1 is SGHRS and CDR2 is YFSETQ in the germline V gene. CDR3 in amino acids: CASSLGAQSSYEQYF. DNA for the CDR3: TGCGCCAGCAGCTTGGGGGCCCAGTCCTCCTACGAGCAGTACTTC. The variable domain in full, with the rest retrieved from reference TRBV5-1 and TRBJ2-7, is KAGVTQTPRYLIKTRGQQVTLSCSPISGHRSVSWYQQTPGQGLQFLFEYFSETQRNKGNFPGRFSGRQFSNSRSEMNVSTLELGDSALYLCASSLGAQSSYEQYFGPGTRLTVT.

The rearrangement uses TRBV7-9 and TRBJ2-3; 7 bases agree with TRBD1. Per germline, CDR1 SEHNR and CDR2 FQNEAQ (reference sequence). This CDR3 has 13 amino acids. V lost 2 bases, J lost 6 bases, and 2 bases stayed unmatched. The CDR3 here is CASSLTGVDTQYF. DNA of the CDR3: TGTGCCAGCAGCTTAACAGGGGTGGATACGCAGTATTTT.

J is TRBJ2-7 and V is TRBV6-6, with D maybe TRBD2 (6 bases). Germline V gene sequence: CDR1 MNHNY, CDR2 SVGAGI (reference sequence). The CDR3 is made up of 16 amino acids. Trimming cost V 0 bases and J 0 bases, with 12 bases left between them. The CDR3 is CASSYSGGDPSYEQYF. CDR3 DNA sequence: TGTGCCAGCAGTTACTCGGGCGGGGACCCCTCCTACGAGCAGTACTTC.

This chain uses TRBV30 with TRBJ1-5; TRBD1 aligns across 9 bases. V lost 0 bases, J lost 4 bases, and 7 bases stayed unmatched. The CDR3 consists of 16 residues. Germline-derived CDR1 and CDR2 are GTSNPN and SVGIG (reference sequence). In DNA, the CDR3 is TGTGCCTGGAGTGTCATGAGCGGGACAGGGAATCAGCCCCAGCATTTT. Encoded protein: CAWSVMSGTGNQPQHF. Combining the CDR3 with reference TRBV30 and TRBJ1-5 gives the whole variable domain SQTIHQWPATLVQPVGSPLSLECTVEGTSNPNLYWYRQAAGRGLQLLFYSVGIGQISSEVPQNLSASRPQDRQFILSSKKLLLSDSGFYLCAWSVMSGTGNQPQHFGDGTRLSIL.

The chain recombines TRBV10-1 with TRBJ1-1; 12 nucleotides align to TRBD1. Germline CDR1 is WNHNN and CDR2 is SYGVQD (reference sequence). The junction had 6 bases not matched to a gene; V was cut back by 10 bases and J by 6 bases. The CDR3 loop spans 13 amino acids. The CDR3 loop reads CAMRGQGASEAFF. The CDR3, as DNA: TGCGCCATGCGGGGACAGGGGGCATCTGAAGCTTTCTTT.

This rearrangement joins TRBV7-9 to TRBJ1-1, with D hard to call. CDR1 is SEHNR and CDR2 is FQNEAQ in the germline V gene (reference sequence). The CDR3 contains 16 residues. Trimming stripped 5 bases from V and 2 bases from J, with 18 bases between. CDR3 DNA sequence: TGTGCCAGCAGCCCTCCGCGGAAGGAGGTAAACACTGAAGCTTTCTTT. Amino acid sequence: CASSPPRKEVNTEAFF.

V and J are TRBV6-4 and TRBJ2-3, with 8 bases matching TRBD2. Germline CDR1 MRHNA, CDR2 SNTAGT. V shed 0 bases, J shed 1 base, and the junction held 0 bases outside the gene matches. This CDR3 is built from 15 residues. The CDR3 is CASSDSSGGTDTQYF. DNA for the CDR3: TGTGCCAGCAGTGACTCTAGCGGGGGCACAGATACGCAGTATTTT.

CDR3 sequence: CASSLCVVDRDAYEQYF. As DNA, the CDR3 is TGTGCCAGCAGTTTATGCGTGGTGGACAGGGACGCCTACGAGCAGTACTTC. The rearrangement joins TRBV28 to TRBJ2-7, with 8 bases identical to TRBD1. There are 17 residues in the CDR3. Germline CDR1 reads MDHEN; CDR2 reads SYDVKM. After removal of 0 bases from V and 2 bases from J, the junction contained 9 bases not matched to a gene. The whole variable domain, remainder taken from reference TRBV28 and TRBJ2-7, is DVKVTQSSRYLVKRTGEKVFLECVQDMDHENMFWYRQDPGLGLRLIYFSYDVKMKEKGDIPEGYSVSREKKERFSLILESASTNQTSMYLCASSLCVVDRDAYEQYFGPGTRLTVT.

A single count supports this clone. The DNA for the CDR3 is TGTGCCAGCAGTTACTCACGCCCTGCGAATGAGCAGTTCTTC. Translating it yields CASSYSRPANEQFF. The chain uses TRBV6-6 and TRBJ2-1, with D unresolved. This CDR3 is 14 amino acids long. Germline V gives CDR1 MNHNY, CDR2 SVGAGI (reference sequence). V was shortened by 0 bases and J by 7 bases, with 10 bases between the two germline ends.

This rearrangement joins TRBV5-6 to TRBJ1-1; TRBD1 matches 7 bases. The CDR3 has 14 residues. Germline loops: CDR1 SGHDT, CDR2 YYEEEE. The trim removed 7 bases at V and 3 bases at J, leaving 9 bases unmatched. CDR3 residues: CASRWQGGDTEAFF. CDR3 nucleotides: TGTGCCAGCCGATGGCAGGGGGGCGACACTGAAGCTTTCTTT. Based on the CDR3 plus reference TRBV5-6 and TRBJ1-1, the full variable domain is DAGVTQSPTHLIKTRGQQVTLRCSPKSGHDTVSWYQQALGQGPQFIFQYYEEEERQRGNFPDRFSGHQFPNYSSELNVNALLLGDSALYLCASRWQGGDTEAFFGQGTRLTVV.

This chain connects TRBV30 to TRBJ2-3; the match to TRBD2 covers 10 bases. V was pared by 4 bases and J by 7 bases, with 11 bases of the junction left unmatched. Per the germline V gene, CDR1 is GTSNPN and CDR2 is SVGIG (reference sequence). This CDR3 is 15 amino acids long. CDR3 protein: CAWMRLAGEVNTQYF. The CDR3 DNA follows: TGTGCCTGGATGAGGCTAGCGGGGGAGGTAAATACGCAGTATTTT.

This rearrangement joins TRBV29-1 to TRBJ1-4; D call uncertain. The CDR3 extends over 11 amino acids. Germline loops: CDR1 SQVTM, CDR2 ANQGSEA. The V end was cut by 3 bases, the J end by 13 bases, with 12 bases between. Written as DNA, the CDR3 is TGCAGCGTTGATCCGGGAAGTGGACTGTTTTTT. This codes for CSVDPGSGLFF.

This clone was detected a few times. The CDR3 loop reads CASSLGRGQQETQYF. The CDR3 nucleotides read TGTGCCAGCAGCTTGGGACGCGGACAGCAAGAGACCCAGTACTTC. The rearrangement links TRBV11-3 to TRBJ2-5; TRBD1 is a possible D gene (6 bases). Looked up from germline, CDR1 is SGHNT and CDR2 is YENEEA. V was pared by 3 bases and J by 2 bases, with 13 bases between. The CDR3 spans 15 residues.

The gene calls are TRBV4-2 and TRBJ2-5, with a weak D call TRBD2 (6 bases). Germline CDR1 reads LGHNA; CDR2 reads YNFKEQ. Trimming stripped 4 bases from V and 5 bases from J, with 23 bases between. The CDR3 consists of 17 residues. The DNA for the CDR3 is TGTGCCAGCAGCCCCGGAGGAGGGCTAGCGAAGCTGGAGACCCAGTACTTC. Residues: CASSPGGGLAKLETQYF.

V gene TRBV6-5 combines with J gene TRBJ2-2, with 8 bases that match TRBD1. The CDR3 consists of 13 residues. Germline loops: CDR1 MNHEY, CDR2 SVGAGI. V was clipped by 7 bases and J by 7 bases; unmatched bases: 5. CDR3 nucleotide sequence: TGTGCCAGCACCGACAGGGGTGGCGGGGAGCTGTTTTTT. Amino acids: CASTDRGGGELFF.

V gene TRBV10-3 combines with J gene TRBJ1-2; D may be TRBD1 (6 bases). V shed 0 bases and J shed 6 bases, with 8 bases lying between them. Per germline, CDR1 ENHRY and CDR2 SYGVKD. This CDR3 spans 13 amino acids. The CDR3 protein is CAISESGADGYTF. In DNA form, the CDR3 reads TGTGCCATCAGTGAGTCGGGGGCAGATGGCTACACCTTC.

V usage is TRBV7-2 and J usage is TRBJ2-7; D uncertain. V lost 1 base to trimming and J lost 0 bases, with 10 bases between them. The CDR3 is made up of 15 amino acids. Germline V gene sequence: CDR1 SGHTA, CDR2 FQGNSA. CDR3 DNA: TGTGCCAGCAGCTTAGTATTCGGTAGCTCCTACGAGCAGTACTTC. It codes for CASSLVFGSSYEQYF.

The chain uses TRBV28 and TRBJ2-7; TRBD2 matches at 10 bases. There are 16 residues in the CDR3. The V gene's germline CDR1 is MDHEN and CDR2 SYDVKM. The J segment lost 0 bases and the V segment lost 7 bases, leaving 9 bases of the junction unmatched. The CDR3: CASILMSGGGSYEQYF. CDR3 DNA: TGTGCCAGCATCCTTATGAGCGGGGGGGGCTCCTACGAGCAGTACTTC.

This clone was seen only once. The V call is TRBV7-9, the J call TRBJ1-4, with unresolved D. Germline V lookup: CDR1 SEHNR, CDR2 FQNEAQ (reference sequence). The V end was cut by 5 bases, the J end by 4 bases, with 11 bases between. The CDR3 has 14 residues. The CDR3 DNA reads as TGTGCCAGCAGCCCCGGCGGGTTTAATGAAAAACTGTTTTTT. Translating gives CASSPGGFNEKLFF.

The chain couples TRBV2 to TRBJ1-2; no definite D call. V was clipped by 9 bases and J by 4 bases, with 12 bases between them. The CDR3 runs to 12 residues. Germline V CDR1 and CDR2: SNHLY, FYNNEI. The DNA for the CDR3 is TGTGCCAGAGCGGGATCCCGCTATGGCTACACCTTC. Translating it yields CARAGSRYGYTF.